The TCR beta chain described here comes from a study of blood T cell repertoires in COVID-19. CDR1 MNHNS and CDR2 SASEGT come from the germline V gene. V was pared by 4 bases and J by 6 bases, with 9 bases of the junction left unmatched. CDR3 length: 16 residues. Repertoires were generated with immunoSEQ multiplex PCR, while TCRdb's copy carries only in-frame clones and drops some. The sample yields nearly 110,000 clones, approximately 88% seen once. Specimen: peripheral blood. The chain recombines TRBV6-1 with TRBJ1-4, with 9 bases identical to TRBD1. This TCR was recovered from a man in his forties or fifties with active or convalescent COVID-19. CDR3 in amino acids: CASSAGTGKGDEKLFF. The CDR3 region has the DNA TGTGCCAGCAGTGCTGGGACAGGGAAGGGAGATGAAAAACTGTTTTTT.